Listed below are T cell receptor beta chains from one sample, sequenced in a study of pediatric ulcerative colitis. The repertoire was sequenced with immunoSEQ multiplex PCR; TCRdb's copy has only in-frame clones and lacks some. Of 60,000 or so clones in the sample, about three quarters were seen once. Sequencing used blood. The source is a boy aged 10-17 years with moderate ulcerative colitis. Each CDR3 is given with its conserved first and last residue. The D gene is left open where the match is weak.

V gene	J gene	D gene	CDR3 protein
TRBV6-1	TRBJ1-3	NA	CVTDSSGNTIYF
TRBV6-6	TRBJ2-7	TRBD2	CASSPGTRNYEQYF
TRBV5-1	TRBJ1-4	NA	CASSWELTNEKLFF
TRBV27	TRBJ2-3	TRBD2	CASRGTSEITDTQYF
TRBV7-9	TRBJ1-2	NA	CASSLVQGGYGYTF
TRBV30	TRBJ2-5	NA	CAWSGVGREIETQYF
TRBV18	TRBJ2-7	NA	CASSPQDRTYEQYF
TRBV7-8	TRBJ1-2	TRBD1	CASSSPGQGQYGYTF
TRBV6-1	TRBJ2-5	NA	CASSEAPWQLSQETQYF
TRBV5-6	TRBJ2-3	TRBD1	CASSPTGTDTQYF
TRBV19	TRBJ1-5	TRBD1	CASSTQGASNQPQHF
TRBV7-2	TRBJ1-2	NA	CASSFPRGGWDYGYTF
TRBV4-3	TRBJ2-7	TRBD1	CASSQEWDSPSSYEQYF
TRBV7-9	TRBJ1-3	NA	CASKLISNSREAIYF
TRBV14	TRBJ1-2	TRBD1	CASSQDRGSYGYTF
TRBV6-1	TRBJ1-2	NA	CASTPSTVENYGYTF
TRBV29-1	TRBJ1-2	TRBD1	CSVEDTSGQGASNYGYTF
TRBV15	TRBJ2-3	TRBD1	CATSADRGTDTQYF
TRBV5-6	TRBJ2-3	NA	CASSLMGRPTDTQYF
TRBV5-4	TRBJ2-7	NA	CASSLTLISSYEQYF
TRBV15	TRBJ1-1	NA	CATSRRTEPEAFF
TRBV4-3	TRBJ2-7	TRBD1	CASSQRPDRGSLEQYF
TRBV5-4	TRBJ2-7	TRBD1	CASSRRDSAYEQYF